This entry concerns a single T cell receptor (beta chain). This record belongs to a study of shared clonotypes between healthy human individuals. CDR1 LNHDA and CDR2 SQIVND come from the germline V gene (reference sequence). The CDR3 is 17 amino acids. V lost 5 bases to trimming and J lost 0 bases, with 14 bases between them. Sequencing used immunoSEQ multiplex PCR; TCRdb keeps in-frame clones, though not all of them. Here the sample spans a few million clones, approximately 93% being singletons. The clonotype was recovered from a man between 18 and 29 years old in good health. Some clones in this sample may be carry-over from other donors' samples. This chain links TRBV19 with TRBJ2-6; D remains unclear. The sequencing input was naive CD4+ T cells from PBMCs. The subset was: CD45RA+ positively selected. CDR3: CASSSGGRASGANVLTF. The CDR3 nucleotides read TGTGCCAGTAGTTCGGGCGGACGGGCCTCTGGGGCCAACGTCCTGACTTTC.